The rows below give T cell receptor beta chains drawn from one sample of a study of T-cell reconstitution after alpha-beta-depleted transplantation in children. In TCRdb, the PCR reads were re-called with MiXCR into one record per CDR3 protein. Of approximately 97,000 distinct CDR3 sequences detected, roughly 6% appear once; the ten largest clones hold about 6.1%. This sample comprised PBMCs, mostly from graft donor cells, obtained 60 days after TCRalphabeta/CD19-depleted stem cell transplant. The source of these receptors is a female patient aged 2 to 10 who had a stem cell transplant for Fanconi anemia, so the T cells may come from the graft donor. The CDR3 runs from the conserved cysteine through the conserved F or W. D genes are given only for firm matches. For some rows the clone size is stated as once, few or many, or as a class when expanded; others skip it.

CDR3: CASSLRLDSYNEQFF; DNA: TGTGCCAGCAGTTTACGACTGGACTCCTACAATGAGCAGTTCTTC; size: many; J: TRBJ2-1; V: TRBV12-3/TRBV12-4; D: -
CDR3: CASSRSGRANTGELFF; DNA: TGTGCCAGCAGCCGTAGCGGGAGGGCCAACACCGGGGAGCTGTTTTTT; size: few; J: TRBJ2-2; V: TRBV11-2; D: TRBD2
CDR3: CSFPGSQPQHF; DNA: TGCAGTTTCCCGGGTAGCCAGCCCCAGCATTTT; size: many; J: TRBJ1-5; V: TRBV20-1; D: -
CDR3: CASSVLEAVYNEQFF; DNA: TGTGCCAGCAGTGTCCTAGAGGCGGTCTACAATGAGCAGTTCTTC; size: many; J: TRBJ2-1; V: TRBV2; D: -
CDR3: CASSFGLYYEQYF; DNA: TGTGCCAGCAGCTTTGGTCTTTACTACGAGCAGTACTTC; size: -; J: TRBJ2-7; V: TRBV12-1; D: -
CDR3: CASLGERGRGSYNEQFF; DNA: TGCGCCAGCCTAGGGGAGAGGGGGCGAGGGTCCTACAATGAGCAGTTCTTC; size: many; J: TRBJ2-1; V: TRBV5-1; D: TRBD1
CDR3: CASSSPRSFRQRPMQEGIYEQYF; DNA: TGTGCCAGCAGCTCTCCGAGATCCTTCCGACAACGTCCCATGCAGGAGGGGATTTACGAGCAGTACTTC; size: once; J: TRBJ2-7; V: TRBV7-1; D: -
CDR3: CASSMTGPYTEAFF; DNA: TGTGCCAGTAGTATGACAGGGCCCTACACTGAAGCTTTCTTT; size: few; J: TRBJ1-1; V: TRBV19; D: TRBD1
CDR3: CAWSHRISLRTYEQYF; DNA: TGTGCCTGGAGCCACAGGATTAGTTTGAGGACCTACGAGCAGTACTTC; size: few; J: TRBJ2-7; V: TRBV30; D: -
CDR3: CASSYASGLAGDEQFF; DNA: TGTGCCAGCAGCTATGCCTCGGGTCTAGCGGGAGATGAGCAGTTCTTC; size: many; J: TRBJ2-1; V: TRBV7-3; D: TRBD2
CDR3: CASSSVRLAANNEQFF; DNA: TGTGCCAGCAGTTCCGTTAGACTAGCGGCGAACAATGAGCAGTTCTTC; size: many; J: TRBJ2-1; V: TRBV6-2/TRBV6-3; D: TRBD2
CDR3: CASSWQGDEQFF; DNA: TGTGCCAGCAGTTGGCAGGGCGATGAGCAGTTCTTC; size: many; J: TRBJ2-1; V: TRBV28; D: -
CDR3: CASSDLARGGNEQFF; DNA: TGCGCCAGCAGTGACCTAGCGAGGGGGGGCAATGAGCAGTTCTTC; size: few; J: TRBJ2-1; V: TRBV10-2; D: -
CDR3: CASSPRRSDQGELFF; DNA: TGTGCCAGCTCACCACGGCGGAGTGACCAGGGGGAGCTGTTTTTT; size: many; J: TRBJ2-2; V: TRBV18; D: -
CDR3: CSVDTYSTDTQYF; DNA: TGCAGCGTTGACACCTATAGCACAGATACGCAGTATTTT; size: few; J: TRBJ2-3; V: TRBV29-1; D: -
CDR3: CASSEYGTAVYEQYF; DNA: TGTGCCAGCAGTGAATACGGGACAGCCGTCTACGAGCAGTACTTC; size: -; J: TRBJ2-7; V: TRBV2; D: TRBD1
CDR3: CASRQWTSLWETQYF; DNA: TGTGCCAGCAGACAATGGACTAGTCTTTGGGAGACCCAGTACTTC; size: many; J: TRBJ2-5; V: TRBV7-2; D: TRBD2
CDR3: CSVEVVGGQPQHF; DNA: TGCAGCGTTGAAGTGGTAGGGGGTCAGCCCCAGCATTTT; size: many; J: TRBJ1-5; V: TRBV29-1; D: -
CDR3: CASSYGSPYEQYF; DNA: TGTGCCAGCAGTTACGGTAGTCCCTACGAGCAGTACTTC; size: many; J: TRBJ2-7; V: TRBV6-5; D: -
CDR3: CAISDPHRGGTEAFF; DNA: TGTGCCATCAGTGACCCCCACAGAGGGGGCACTGAAGCTTTCTTT; size: -; J: TRBJ1-1; V: TRBV10-3; D: -
CDR3: CASHREVSSGYTF; DNA: TGTGCCAGCCACAGGGAAGTTTCAAGCGGCTACACCTTC; size: many; J: TRBJ1-2; V: TRBV6-6; D: -
CDR3: CASSIVGGALHF; DNA: TGCGCCAGCAGCATAGTAGGGGGGGCCCTCCACTTT; size: -; J: TRBJ1-6; V: TRBV4-1; D: -
CDR3: CASSPVYRVESYEQYF; DNA: TGTGCCAGCAGTCCGGTCTACAGGGTAGAGTCCTACGAGCAGTACTTC; size: few; J: TRBJ2-7; V: TRBV27; D: -
CDR3: CASCPYDTGELFF; DNA: TGCGCCAGCTGCCCTTATGACACCGGGGAGCTGTTTTTT; size: many; J: TRBJ2-2; V: TRBV5-1; D: -
CDR3: CASTDTQYF; DNA: TGCGCCAGCACAGATACGCAGTATTTT; size: -; J: TRBJ2-3; V: TRBV23-1; D: -
CDR3: CASSLHPGGGEQFF; DNA: TGTGCCAGCAGCTTACATCCCGGGGGGGGTGAGCAGTTCTTC; size: -; J: TRBJ2-1; V: TRBV11-3; D: TRBD2
CDR3: CASSNGQVTEKLFF; DNA: TGCGCCAGCAGCAACGGACAGGTCACGGAAAAACTGTTTTTT; size: many; J: TRBJ1-4; V: TRBV5-1; D: TRBD1
CDR3: CASSLEGSYTYEQYF; DNA: TGCGCCAGCAGCTTGGAAGGGAGTTATACCTACGAGCAGTACTTC; size: few; J: TRBJ2-7; V: TRBV5-1; D: -
CDR3: CATSRGLSQREDTQYF; DNA: TGTGCCACCAGCAGAGGCCTATCACAGAGGGAAGATACGCAGTATTTT; size: few; J: TRBJ2-3; V: TRBV15; D: -
CDR3: CASSFQTSGPYEQYF; DNA: TGTGCCAGCAGTTTTCAAACTAGCGGTCCCTACGAGCAGTACTTC; size: few; J: TRBJ2-7; V: TRBV12-3/TRBV12-4; D: TRBD2
CDR3: CSASWRSSGNNEQFF; DNA: TGCAGTGCTAGTTGGAGGTCTAGCGGAAACAATGAGCAGTTCTTC; size: many; J: TRBJ2-1; V: TRBV20-1; D: TRBD2
CDR3: CASSPLGGGQPQHF; DNA: TGTGCCAGCAGTCCCTTGGGAGGGGGGCAGCCCCAGCATTTT; size: many; J: TRBJ1-5; V: TRBV28; D: -
CDR3: CASSPSPVLAGVEETQYF; DNA: TGTGCCAGCAGCCCCTCACCCGTTCTAGCGGGAGTTGAAGAGACCCAGTACTTC; size: many; J: TRBJ2-5; V: TRBV3-1; D: TRBD2
CDR3: CSVALYNEQFF; DNA: TGCAGCGTTGCCCTGTACAATGAGCAGTTCTTC; size: many; J: TRBJ2-1; V: TRBV29-1; D: -
CDR3: CASSPSLTLGTGPILAKNIQYF; DNA: TGTGCCAGCTCACCTTCCTTAACACTTGGGACAGGCCCGATTCTAGCCAAAAACATTCAGTACTTC; size: few; J: TRBJ2-4; V: TRBV18; D: TRBD1
CDR3: CASSLVPGQVLSGNTIYF; DNA: TGTGCCAGCAGCCTTGTCCCGGGACAGGTGCTCTCTGGAAACACCATATATTTT; size: few; J: TRBJ1-3; V: TRBV4-2; D: TRBD1
CDR3: CSARTGTVGNTGELFF; DNA: TGCAGTGCTAGGACCGGGACAGTGGGGAACACCGGGGAGCTGTTTTTT; size: many; J: TRBJ2-2; V: TRBV20-1; D: TRBD1
CDR3: CASGTRASEAFF; DNA: TGTGCCAGCGGAACCCGAGCGTCTGAAGCTTTCTTT; size: many; J: TRBJ1-1; V: TRBV7-3; D: -
CDR3: CASSLSLENTIYF; DNA: TGTGCCAGCAGTTTATCGCTTGAAAACACCATATATTTT; size: many; J: TRBJ1-3; V: TRBV12-3/TRBV12-4; D: -
CDR3: CASSVAGVNNEQFF; DNA: TGTGCCAGCAGTGTAGCGGGAGTCAACAATGAGCAGTTCTTC; size: many; J: TRBJ2-1; V: TRBV28; D: TRBD2
CDR3: CASSSWGPEGREKALYNEQFF; DNA: TGTGCCAGCAGCTCTTGGGGGCCGGAGGGGCGGGAGAAAGCTTTGTACAATGAGCAGTTCTTC; size: -; J: TRBJ2-1; V: TRBV11-3; D: -
CDR3: CASSLRARQGNQPQHF; DNA: TGTGCCAGCAGCTTGAGGGCCCGACAGGGAAATCAGCCCCAGCATTTT; size: many; J: TRBJ1-5; V: TRBV5-7; D: TRBD1
CDR3: CASSLQGQGAGGYTF; DNA: TGTGCCAGCAGTTTACAGGGACAGGGGGCGGGCGGCTACACCTTC; size: -; J: TRBJ1-2; V: TRBV12-3/TRBV12-4; D: TRBD1
CDR3: CASSQDHSAGGNYNEQFF; DNA: TGTGCCAGCAGCCAAGATCATTCAGCGGGGGGGAACTACAATGAGCAGTTCTTC; size: few; J: TRBJ2-1; V: TRBV3-1; D: TRBD2
CDR3: CASSSAPAGPDTQYF; DNA: TGTGCCAGCAGCTCCGCCCCGGCGGGGCCAGATACGCAGTATTTT; size: many; J: TRBJ2-3; V: TRBV7-3; D: -
CDR3: CASSLGGFLNTEAFF; DNA: TGCGCCAGCAGCTTGGGGGGGTTTTTGAACACTGAAGCTTTCTTT; size: few; J: TRBJ1-1; V: TRBV5-1; D: -
CDR3: CASSKERQDYSYEQYF; DNA: TGTGCCAGCAGCAAAGAGCGACAGGATTACTCCTACGAGCAGTACTTC; size: many; J: TRBJ2-7; V: TRBV21-1; D: -
CDR3: CASTPGGPYNEQFF; DNA: TGTGCCAGCACCCCAGGGGGGCCCTACAATGAGCAGTTCTTC; size: many; J: TRBJ2-1; V: TRBV25-1; D: -
CDR3: CASSSGGQETQYF; DNA: TGCGCCAGCTCATCAGGGGGCCAAGAGACCCAGTACTTC; size: many; J: TRBJ2-5; V: TRBV5-1; D: TRBD1
CDR3: CASSQGVHYEQYF; DNA: TGCGCCAGCAGCCAAGGGGTTCACTACGAGCAGTACTTC; size: many; J: TRBJ2-7; V: TRBV4-1; D: -
CDR3: CATSDRDRDNEQFF; DNA: TGTGCCACCAGTGACCGAGACAGGGACAATGAGCAGTTCTTC; size: many; J: TRBJ2-1; V: TRBV24-1; D: TRBD1
CDR3: CATGRVQETQYF; DNA: TGTGCCACCGGACGGGTCCAAGAGACCCAGTACTTC; size: many; J: TRBJ2-5; V: TRBV10-3; D: -
CDR3: CATSRDPFQAEQYF; DNA: TGTGCCACCAGCAGAGATCCATTCCAGGCCGAGCAGTACTTC; size: few; J: TRBJ2-7; V: TRBV15; D: -
CDR3: CATRSPHSYEQYF; DNA: TGTGCCACCAGAAGCCCTCACTCCTACGAGCAGTACTTC; size: many; J: TRBJ2-7; V: TRBV12-3/TRBV12-4; D: -